A selection of T cell receptor beta chains follows, all from one sample in a study of radiation and T cells in renal cell carcinoma. Data came from immunoSEQ multiplex PCR; TCRdb stores just in-frame clones and leaves some out. The data hold approximately 3,700 clones, with over 60% observed a single time. The sample in question was tumor tissue, obtained from a patient whose treatment was nephrectomy without radiotherapy. These receptors all stem from a man between 50 and 59 years old with renal cell carcinoma. CDR3s include the opening cysteine and the closing phenylalanine or tryptophan. The D gene is left open where the match is weak. Clone size is shown for a subset of rows, as once, few, many or a class of expanded clone.

d_gene,v_gene,j_gene,abundance,CDR3nt,CDR3aa
.,TRBV21-1,TRBJ1-1,.,TGTGCCAGCGTAGATAGCACTGAAGCTTTCTTT,CASVDSTEAFF
.,TRBV9,TRBJ2-1,large,TGTGCCAGCAGCGTAGCTGTAACGGGCGAGGAGCAGTTCTTC,CASSVAVTGEEQFF
TRBD2,TRBV19,TRBJ2-1,once,TGTGCCAGTACAGGACTAGCGGGAGTTAGTTACAATGAGCAGTTCTTC,CASTGLAGVSYNEQFF
.,TRBV6-5,TRBJ1-2,.,TGTGCCACGTGGGTAGTAGGAGCGGGCTACACCTTC,CATWVVGAGYTF
TRBD2,TRBV6-1,TRBJ2-1,.,TGTGCCAGCAGTGAGTCTAGCGGTGGGGTCGGTGAGCAGTTCTTC,CASSESSGGVGEQFF
TRBD1,TRBV4-1,TRBJ2-4,.,TGCGCCAGCAGCCAAGGGACAGGGGGGAACATTCAGTACTTC,CASSQGTGGNIQYF
.,TRBV5-5,TRBJ1-5,.,TGTGCCAGCAGCTTGGTCGGGGGGGATAGCAATCAGCCCCAGCATTTT,CASSLVGGDSNQPQHF
.,TRBV27,TRBJ1-2,.,TGTGCCAGCAGTTCCAACAGCGGGTATGGCTACACCTTC,CASSSNSGYGYTF
TRBD2,TRBV28,TRBJ2-3,.,TGTGCCAGCTCACAACTAGCGGCTTTCACAGATACGCAGTATTTT,CASSQLAAFTDTQYF
.,TRBV11-3,TRBJ2-5,.,TGTGCCAGCAGCTTTCCCGGAAGGGGGGTCGGGGAGACCCAGTACTTC,CASSFPGRGVGETQYF
.,TRBV14,TRBJ2-7,.,TGTGCCAGCAGCCAAGGGATTTCCTACGAGCAGTACTTC,CASSQGISYEQYF
TRBD1,TRBV7-1,TRBJ1-1,.,TGTGCCAGCAGCAAAGGACAGGGGAACACTGAAGCTTTCTTT,CASSKGQGNTEAFF
.,TRBV28,TRBJ1-1,.,TGTGCCAGCAGTGGACGGATGAACACTGAAGCTTTCTTT,CASSGRMNTEAFF
.,TRBV7-6,TRBJ1-5,few,TGTGCCAGCAGCTTAGGATTGTCTCCTGATCAGCCCCAGCATTTT,CASSLGLSPDQPQHF
.,TRBV18,TRBJ1-3,.,TGTGCCAGCTCACGAGAGGCACTTCGAAGCGGAAACACCATATATTTT,CASSREALRSGNTIYF
.,TRBV10-2,TRBJ2-2,.,TGCGCCAGCAGTGGGGTCTCAACTTCCAGGGGTTGGGACACCGGGGAGCTGTTTTTT,CASSGVSTSRGWDTGELFF
.,TRBV7-2,TRBJ1-5,.,TGTGCCAGCAGCTCCCCCGGTCAGCCCCAGCATTTT,CASSSPGQPQHF
TRBD1,TRBV7-3,TRBJ2-1,.,TGTGCCAGCAGTCTGGGACAGGGTAACAATGAGCAGTTCTTC,CASSLGQGNNEQFF
.,TRBV29-1,TRBJ1-5,.,TGCAGCGTTGAAGTGGACCGGTATACGCCCCAGCATTTT,CSVEVDRYTPQHF
TRBD2,TRBV28,TRBJ2-1,.,TGTGCCAGCAGTTTACTAGCGGGGGTGGGAAATGAGCAGTTCTTC,CASSLLAGVGNEQFF